Listed below are T cell receptor beta chains from one sample, sequenced in a study of CD8+CD57+ T cells in acquired aplastic anemia. MiXCR, applied by TCRdb to the reads, yields one record per CDR3 protein. The sample shows roughly 180,000 distinct CDR3 sequences, approximately 46% of them seen only once. Sequencing was carried out using sorted CD4+, CD8+, or CD8+CD57+ T cells (not recorded which) from PBMCs. Receptors originate from a human donor in good health. CDR3s include the opening cysteine and the closing phenylalanine or tryptophan. The order of the fields is CDR3 length, J gene, V gene, CDR3 protein.

15 TRBJ2-2 TRBV6-1 CASSETGGDTGELFF
18 TRBJ2-7 TRBV11-2 CASSPSGTSGISVVEQYF
11 TRBJ1-2 TRBV29-1 CSVRDAYGYTF
9 TRBJ2-5 TRBV19 CAAGETQYF
14 TRBJ1-1 TRBV2 CASSVAKTNTEAFF
11 TRBJ2-1 TRBV20-1 CSAVDYNEQFF
13 TRBJ1-2 TRBV10-3 CAISVEGNYGYTF
13 TRBJ2-1 TRBV18 CASSLGGHNEQFF
17 TRBJ2-2 TRBV7-3 CASSFLARGRGTGELFF
15 TRBJ2-3 TRBV25-1 CASSDRYRDQGTQYF
11 TRBJ1-1 TRBV12-3/TRBV12-4 CASSSETEAFF
13 TRBJ1-2 TRBV24-1 CATSDLSGSGYTF
16 TRBJ2-3 TRBV7-8 CASSLVASGGTDTQYF
15 TRBJ2-1 TRBV14 CASSSPEGGYNEQFF
11 TRBJ2-3 TRBV20-1 CSARKGGTQYF
15 TRBJ2-1 TRBV7-6 CASTLSGDGNNEQFF
19 TRBJ2-3 TRBV4-2 CASSQERGVGTPSTDTQYF